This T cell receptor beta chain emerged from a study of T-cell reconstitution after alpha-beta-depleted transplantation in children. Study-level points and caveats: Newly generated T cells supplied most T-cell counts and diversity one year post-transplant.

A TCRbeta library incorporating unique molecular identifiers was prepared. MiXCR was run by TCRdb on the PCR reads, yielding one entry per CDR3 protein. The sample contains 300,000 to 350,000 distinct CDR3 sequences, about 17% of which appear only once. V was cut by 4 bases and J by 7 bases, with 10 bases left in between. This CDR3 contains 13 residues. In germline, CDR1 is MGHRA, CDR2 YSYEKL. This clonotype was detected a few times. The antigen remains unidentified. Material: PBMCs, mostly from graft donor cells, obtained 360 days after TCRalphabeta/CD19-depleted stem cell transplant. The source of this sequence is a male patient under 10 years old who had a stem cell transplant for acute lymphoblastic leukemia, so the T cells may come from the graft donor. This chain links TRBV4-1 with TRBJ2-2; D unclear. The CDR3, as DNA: TGCGCCAGCAGCCTTCCCAGACTCGGGGAGCTGTTTTTT. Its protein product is CASSLPRLGELFF.